One T cell receptor beta chain is described in this entry. This clonotype occurred many times. This receptor's antigen is unknown. Per-nucleotide qualities are absent, and no much larger clonotype sits a single base away. The data were taken from a study of molecular identifiers for immune sequencing clone quantification listed by TCRdb under 2018. Describing the broader study: For a replicate experiment, RNA from around 20,000 or 100,000 naive CD8 T cells was divided into five aliquots, of which four were sequenced. The study was a methods study using CD8 T cells to benchmark molecular-identifier clustering-based TCR repertoire sequencing (MIDCIRS) and TCR RNA copy counting. The study at large found these results: Identical TCR molecules sharing a barcode could cause highly expanded clone sizes to be underestimated. Modeling gave approximately 3 recovered TCR RNA copies per cell versus approximately 11 by digital PCR, implying approximately 30% capture efficiency. The naive libraries included spiked-in Jurkat TCR RNA (over nine copies' worth), and this RNA is not part of the donor repertoire. When barcode sub-clustering was left out, chimeric consensus sequences inflated TCR diversity, with chimeras reaching as high as 47%. In CMV-specific effector cells, over 97% of molecules were held by clones above 20 RNA copies, whereas under 1% of molecules were held by such clones in naive cells. Spiked-in Jurkat TCR RNA equal to a single cell's worth was reported to be detectable even within 1,100,000 naive CD8 T cells.

Libraries of naive CD8 T cells were generated from about 20,000 to 1,000,000 sorted cells, with 10%, 30% or 50% of the purified RNA used. On a BD FACSAria II, naive CD8 T cells were FACS-sorted as CD8+CD4-CCR7+CD45RA+ and collected into RLT Plus buffer. Detection sensitivity was tested by spiking Jurkat RNA equal to over 8 TCR copies' worth into samples containing 20,000-1,000,000 naive CD8 T cells. Enrichment of CD8 T cells was done with RosetteSep CD8+ T Cell Enrichment Cocktail plus Ficoll-Paque, and ACK red cell lysis came afterward. Germline trimming: 4 bases from V, 4 bases from J; junction bases outside gene matches: 10. CDR1 and CDR2, per the germline V gene, are SGHDN and FVKESK. The CDR3 contains 15 residues, cysteine and phenylalanine counted. Only the CDR3 portion is preserved as DNA: 45 bases, with reading frame beginning at the first base. The library came from PCR. This sample was sequenced with an Illumina HiSeq 4000. Bulk TCR libraries were prepared as previously described, using TCR primers listed in Table S5. Purification of total RNA was performed with the Qiagen AllPrep DNA/RNA kit. Before any analysis, reads coming from multiple sequencing runs of the same library were combined into one pool. Processing in the source paper ran as follows. Reads were retained only if their TCR constant sequence matched exactly, and those retained reads were trimmed to 150 nt and grouped according to their 12-nt molecular barcodes. Reads in each barcode group were sub-clustered using a 15% Levenshtein threshold, and a quality-weighted consensus sequence was built for each RNA molecule. Non-functional sequences were filtered out, along with any lower-count sequence sitting one edit away from another sequence. Based on a fit of two negative binomial distributions, barcode sub-clusters having less than 20% of the maximum read count were discarded. TCRdb handled the public reads itself, with Q25 trimming in fastp and clone calling in MiXCR, and kept productive beta chains. Under each unique CDR3 protein, matching rows form one entry showing the most common genes and DNA. The V and J calls shown here were made by TCRdb, not taken from the authors' results. The sample includes about 640,000 distinct CDR3 sequences, with nearly 20% observed a single time. The top ten constitute 0.75% to 0.95% of the sample.

Recombination linked TRBV14 to TRBJ2-7; 7 central nucleotides agree with TRBD1. Sequencing was carried out using naive CD8+ T cells from blood, with Jurkat cell RNA spiked in. The sample's cell subset or site label, decoded: FACS-sorted CD8+CD4-CCR7+CD45RA+ naive T cells. This TCR came from a human donor in good health. Some libraries in this study had Jurkat cell RNA spiked in. The CDR3 corresponds to CASSLNSAGGYEQYF. The nucleotide sequence reads TGTGCCAGCAGCCTTAACTCGGCAGGGGGATACGAGCAGTACTTC.